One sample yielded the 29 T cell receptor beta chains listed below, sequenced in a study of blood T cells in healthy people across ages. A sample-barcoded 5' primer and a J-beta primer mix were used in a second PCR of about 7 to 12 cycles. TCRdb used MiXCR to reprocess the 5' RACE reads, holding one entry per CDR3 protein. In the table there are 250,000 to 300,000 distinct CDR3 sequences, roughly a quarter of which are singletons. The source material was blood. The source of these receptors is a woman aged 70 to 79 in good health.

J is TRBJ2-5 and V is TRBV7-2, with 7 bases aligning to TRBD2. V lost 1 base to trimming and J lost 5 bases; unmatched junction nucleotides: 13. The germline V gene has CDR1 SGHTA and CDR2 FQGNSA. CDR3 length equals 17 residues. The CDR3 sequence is CASSLGHPRERWETQYF. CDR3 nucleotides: TGTGCCAGCAGCTTAGGCCACCCGCGGGAGAGATGGGAGACCCAGTACTTC.

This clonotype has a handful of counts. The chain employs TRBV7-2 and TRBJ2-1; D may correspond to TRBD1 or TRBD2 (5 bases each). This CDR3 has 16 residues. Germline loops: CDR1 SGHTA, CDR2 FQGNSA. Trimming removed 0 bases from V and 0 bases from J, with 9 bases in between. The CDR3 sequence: CASSLAGPSSYNEQFF. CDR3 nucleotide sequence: TGTGCCAGCAGCTTAGCGGGACCTAGCTCCTACAATGAGCAGTTCTTC.

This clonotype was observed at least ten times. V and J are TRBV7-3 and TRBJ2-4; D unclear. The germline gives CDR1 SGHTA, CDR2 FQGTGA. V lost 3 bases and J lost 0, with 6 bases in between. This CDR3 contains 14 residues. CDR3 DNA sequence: TGTGCCAGCAGCTTGTGGGTAGCCAAAAACATTCAGTACTTC. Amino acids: CASSLWVAKNIQYF.

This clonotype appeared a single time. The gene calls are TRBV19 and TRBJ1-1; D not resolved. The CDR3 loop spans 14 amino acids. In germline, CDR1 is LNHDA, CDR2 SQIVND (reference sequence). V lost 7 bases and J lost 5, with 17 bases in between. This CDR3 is CASMGTETSTEAFF. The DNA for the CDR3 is TGTGCCAGTATGGGAACAGAGACAAGTACTGAAGCTTTCTTT.

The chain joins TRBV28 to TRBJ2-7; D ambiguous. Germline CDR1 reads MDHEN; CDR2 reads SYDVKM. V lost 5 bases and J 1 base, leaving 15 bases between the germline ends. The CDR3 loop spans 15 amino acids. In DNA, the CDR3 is TGTGCCAGCAGTGTACCGAGACTCACATCCTACGAGCAGTACTTC. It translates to CASSVPRLTSYEQYF.

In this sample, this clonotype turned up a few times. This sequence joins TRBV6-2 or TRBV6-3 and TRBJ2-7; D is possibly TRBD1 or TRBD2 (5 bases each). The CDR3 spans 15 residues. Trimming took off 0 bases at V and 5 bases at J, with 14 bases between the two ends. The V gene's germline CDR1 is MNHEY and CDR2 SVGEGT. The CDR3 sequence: CASSYSLIGGHEQYF. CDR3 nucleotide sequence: TGTGCCAGCAGTTACTCGTTGATTGGGGGACACGAGCAGTACTTC.

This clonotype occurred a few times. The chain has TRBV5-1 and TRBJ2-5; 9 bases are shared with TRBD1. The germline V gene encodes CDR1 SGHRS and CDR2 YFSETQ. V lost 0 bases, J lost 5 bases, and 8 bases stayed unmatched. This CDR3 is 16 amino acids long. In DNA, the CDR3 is TGCGCCAGCAGCTTGGACGGGACAGGGACGGTCGAGACCCAGTACTTC. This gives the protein CASSLDGTGTVETQYF.

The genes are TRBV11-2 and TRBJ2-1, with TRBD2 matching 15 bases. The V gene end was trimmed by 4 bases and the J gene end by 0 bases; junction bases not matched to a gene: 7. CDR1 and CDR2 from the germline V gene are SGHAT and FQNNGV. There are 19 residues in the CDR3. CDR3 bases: TGTGCCAGCAGCTCGGGACTAGCGGGAGGCTTCCGCTCCTACAATGAGCAGTTCTTC. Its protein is CASSSGLAGGFRSYNEQFF. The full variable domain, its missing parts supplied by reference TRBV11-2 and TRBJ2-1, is EAGVAQSPRYKIIEKRQSVAFWCNPISGHATLYWYQQILGQGPKLLIQFQNNGVVDDSQLPKDRFSAERLKGVDSTLKIQPAKLEDSAVYLCASSSGLAGGFRSYNEQFFGPGTRLTVL.

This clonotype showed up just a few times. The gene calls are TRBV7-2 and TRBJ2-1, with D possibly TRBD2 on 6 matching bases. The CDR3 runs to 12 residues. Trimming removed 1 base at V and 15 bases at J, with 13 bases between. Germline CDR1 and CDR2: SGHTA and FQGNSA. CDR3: CASSLEGLQPFF. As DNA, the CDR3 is TGTGCCAGCAGCTTAGAGGGACTCCAGCCGTTCTTC.

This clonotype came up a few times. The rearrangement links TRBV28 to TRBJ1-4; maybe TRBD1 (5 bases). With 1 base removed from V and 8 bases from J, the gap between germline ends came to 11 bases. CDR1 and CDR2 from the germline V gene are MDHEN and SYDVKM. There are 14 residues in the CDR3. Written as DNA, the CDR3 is TGTGCCAGCAGTTTATTCCAGGGATGGGAAAAACTGTTTTTT. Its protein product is CASSLFQGWEKLFF.

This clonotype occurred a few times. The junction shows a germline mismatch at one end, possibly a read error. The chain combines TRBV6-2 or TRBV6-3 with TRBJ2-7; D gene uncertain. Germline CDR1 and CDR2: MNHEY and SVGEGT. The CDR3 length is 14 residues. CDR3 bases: TGTGGCAGCAGTTACTCCGGCGTCCCCTACGAGCAGTACTTC. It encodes CGSSYSGVPYEQYF.

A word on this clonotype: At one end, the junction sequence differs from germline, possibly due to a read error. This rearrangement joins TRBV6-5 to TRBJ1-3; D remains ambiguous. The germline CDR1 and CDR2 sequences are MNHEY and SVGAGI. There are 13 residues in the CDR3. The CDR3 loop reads CASGGVPGDTIYF. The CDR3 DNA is TGTGCCAGCGGCGGGGTCCCTGGAGACACCATATATTTT.

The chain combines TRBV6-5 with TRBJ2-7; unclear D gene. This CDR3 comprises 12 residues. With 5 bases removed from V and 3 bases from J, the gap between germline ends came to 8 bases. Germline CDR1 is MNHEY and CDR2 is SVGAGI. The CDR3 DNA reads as TGTGCCAGCAGTCCGTCCTTCTACGAGCAGTACTTC. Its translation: CASSPSFYEQYF.

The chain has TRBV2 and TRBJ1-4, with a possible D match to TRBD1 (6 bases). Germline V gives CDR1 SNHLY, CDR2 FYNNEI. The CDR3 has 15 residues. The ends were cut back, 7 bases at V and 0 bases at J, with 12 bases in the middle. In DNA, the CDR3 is TGTGCCAGCACGGAACAGGGAACAACTAATGAAAAACTGTTTTTT. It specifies CASTEQGTTNEKLFF.

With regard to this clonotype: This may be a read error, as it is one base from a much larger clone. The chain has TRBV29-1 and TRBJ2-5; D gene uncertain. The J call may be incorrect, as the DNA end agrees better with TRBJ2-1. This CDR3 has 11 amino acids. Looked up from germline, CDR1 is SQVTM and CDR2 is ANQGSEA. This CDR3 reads CSVEHAHEQFF. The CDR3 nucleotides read TGCAGCGTTGAACATGCCCATGAGCAGTTCTTC.

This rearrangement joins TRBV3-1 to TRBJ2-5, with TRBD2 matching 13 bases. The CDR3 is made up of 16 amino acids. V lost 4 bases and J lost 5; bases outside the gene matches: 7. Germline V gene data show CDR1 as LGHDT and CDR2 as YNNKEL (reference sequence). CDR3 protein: CASSRRTSGSGETQYF. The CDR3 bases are TGTGCCAGCAGCCGGAGGACTAGCGGGAGCGGGGAGACCCAGTACTTC.

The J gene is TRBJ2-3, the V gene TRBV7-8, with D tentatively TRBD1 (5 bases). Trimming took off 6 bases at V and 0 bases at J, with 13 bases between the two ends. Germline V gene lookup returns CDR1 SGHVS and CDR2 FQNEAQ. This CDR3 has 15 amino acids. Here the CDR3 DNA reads TGTGCCAGCAGGGTCCGACAGTTAAGCACAGATACGCAGTATTTT. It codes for CASRVRQLSTDTQYF. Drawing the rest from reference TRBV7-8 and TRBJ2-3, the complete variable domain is GAGVSQSPRYKVAKRGQDVALRCDPISGHVSLFWYQQALGQGPEFLTYFQNEAQLDKSGLPSDRFFAERPEGSVSTLKIQRTQQEDSAVYLCASRVRQLSTDTQYFGPGTRLTVL.

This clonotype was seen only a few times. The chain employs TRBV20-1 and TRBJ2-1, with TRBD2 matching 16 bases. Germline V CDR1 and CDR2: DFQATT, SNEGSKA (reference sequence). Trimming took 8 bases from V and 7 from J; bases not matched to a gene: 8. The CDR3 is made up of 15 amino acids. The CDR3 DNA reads TGCAGTCCCTCGGGACTAGCGGGAGGGAGGAATGAGCAGTTCTTC. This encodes CSPSGLAGGRNEQFF.

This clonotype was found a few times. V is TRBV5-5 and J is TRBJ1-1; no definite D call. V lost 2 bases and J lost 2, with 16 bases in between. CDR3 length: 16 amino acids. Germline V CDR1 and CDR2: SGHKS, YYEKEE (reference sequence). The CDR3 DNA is TGTGCCAGCAGCTTAAATAAGGGAACTTTAAACACTGAAGCTTTCTTT. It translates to CASSLNKGTLNTEAFF.

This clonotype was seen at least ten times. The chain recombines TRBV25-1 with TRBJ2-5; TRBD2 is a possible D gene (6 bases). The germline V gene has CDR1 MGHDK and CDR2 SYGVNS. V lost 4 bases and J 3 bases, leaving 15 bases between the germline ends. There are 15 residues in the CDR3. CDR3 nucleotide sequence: TGTGCCAGCAGTGCTTGGGGAGGTGAGGAAGAGACCCAGTACTTC. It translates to CASSAWGGEEETQYF.

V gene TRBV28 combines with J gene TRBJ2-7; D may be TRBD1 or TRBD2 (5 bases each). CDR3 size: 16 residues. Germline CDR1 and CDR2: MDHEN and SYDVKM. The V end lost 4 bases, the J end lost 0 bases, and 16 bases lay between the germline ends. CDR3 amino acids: CASSSLGVGVSYEQYF. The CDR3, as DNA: TGTGCCAGCAGTTCACTTGGAGTGGGGGTCTCCTACGAGCAGTACTTC.

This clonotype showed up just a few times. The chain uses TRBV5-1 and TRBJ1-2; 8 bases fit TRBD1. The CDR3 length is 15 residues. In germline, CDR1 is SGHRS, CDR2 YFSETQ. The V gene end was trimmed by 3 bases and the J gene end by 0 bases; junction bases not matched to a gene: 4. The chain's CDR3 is CASSSGQGANYGYTF. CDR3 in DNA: TGCGCCAGCAGCTCCGGACAGGGAGCTAACTATGGCTACACCTTC.

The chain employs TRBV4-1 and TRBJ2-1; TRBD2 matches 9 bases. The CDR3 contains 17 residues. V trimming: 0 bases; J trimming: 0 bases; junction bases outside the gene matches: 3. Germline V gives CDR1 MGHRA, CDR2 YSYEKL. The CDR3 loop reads CASSQDIAGVSYNEQFF. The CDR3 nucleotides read TGCGCCAGCAGCCAAGATATAGCGGGAGTCTCCTACAATGAGCAGTTCTTC.

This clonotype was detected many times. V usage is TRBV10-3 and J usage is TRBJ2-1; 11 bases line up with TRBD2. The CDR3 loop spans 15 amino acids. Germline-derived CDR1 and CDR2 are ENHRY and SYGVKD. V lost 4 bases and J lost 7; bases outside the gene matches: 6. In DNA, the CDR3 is TGTGCCATCAGTGGAACGGGGACTAGCGGTAATGAGCAGTTCTTC. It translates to CAISGTGTSGNEQFF.

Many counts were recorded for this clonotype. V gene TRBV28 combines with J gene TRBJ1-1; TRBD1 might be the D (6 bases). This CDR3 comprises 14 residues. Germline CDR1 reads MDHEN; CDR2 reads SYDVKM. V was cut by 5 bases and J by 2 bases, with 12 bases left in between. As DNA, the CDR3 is TGTGCCAGCAGTCCGGGGGGGGGCAACACTGAAGCTTTCTTT. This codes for CASSPGGGNTEAFF.

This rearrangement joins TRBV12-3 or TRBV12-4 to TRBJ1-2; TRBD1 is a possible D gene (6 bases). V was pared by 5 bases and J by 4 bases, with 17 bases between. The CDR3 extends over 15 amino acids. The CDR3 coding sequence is TGTGCCAGCAGTGCCCTCGGGAGGGGGATCTATGGCTACACCTTC. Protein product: CASSALGRGIYGYTF.

CDR3 in DNA: TGCAGTGCTCACGTCCCAGGCAATTCACCCCTCCACTTT. This codes for CSAHVPGNSPLHF. The rearrangement uses TRBV20-1 and TRBJ1-6; D gene unclear. The CDR3 is 13 amino acids. The germline V gene encodes CDR1 DFQATT and CDR2 SNEGSKA (reference sequence). V was shortened by 5 bases and J by 7 bases, with 12 bases between the two germline ends.

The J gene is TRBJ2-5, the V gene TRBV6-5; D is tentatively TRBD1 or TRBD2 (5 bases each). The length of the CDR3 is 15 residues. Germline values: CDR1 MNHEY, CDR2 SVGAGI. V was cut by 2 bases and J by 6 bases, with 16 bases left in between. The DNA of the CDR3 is TGTGCCAGCAGTTACGGGCCGGGGCCGGGTAAGACCCAGTACTTC. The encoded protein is CASSYGPGPGKTQYF.

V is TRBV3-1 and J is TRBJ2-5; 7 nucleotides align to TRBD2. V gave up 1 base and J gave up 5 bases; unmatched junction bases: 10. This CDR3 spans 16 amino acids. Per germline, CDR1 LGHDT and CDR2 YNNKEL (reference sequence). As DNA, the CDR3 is TGTGCCAGCAGCCAAGTGATAGCGGGTAACATTGAGACCCAGTACTTC. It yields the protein CASSQVIAGNIETQYF.